Here is one T cell receptor (beta chain) with its context. The antigen is not known. This record belongs to a study of blood T cells in healthy people across ages. Study details: In model experiments, template switching was able to capture about one barcoded beta molecule for every two T cells that were present.

The length of the CDR3 is 16 residues. CDR1 LGHDT and CDR2 YNNKEL come from the germline V gene (reference sequence). Deletions cut 1 base from V and 4 bases from J, with 16 bases between. Study-level findings and limits: The CMV status of each donor remained undetermined, and this could have confounded shifts in expanded clonotypes. A strong correlation was found between TCR beta diversity and the percentage of naive T cells.

Combining a sample-barcoded 5' primer with a J-beta primer mix, a second PCR ran for about 7 to 12 cycles. TCRdb passed the 5' RACE reads through MiXCR, listing each CDR3 protein once. The sample shows about 1,500,000 distinct CDR3 sequences, about 40% of them seen only once. Material for sequencing was blood. The clonotype comes from a woman aged 18-30 years in good health. The gene calls are TRBV3-1 and TRBJ1-2; D unresolved. This CDR3 reads CASSQGEGGRAYGYTF. Here the CDR3 DNA reads TGTGCCAGCAGCCAAGGGGAAGGCGGCCGAGCCTATGGCTACACCTTC.